The 25 T cell receptor beta chains below were found in one sample sequenced in a study of human T cells and chemical hapten exposure. Sample time point: pre-sensitization, week 0. Noted treatment: therapeutic diphenylcyclopropenone sensitization with weekly scalp DPC. One entry per CDR3 protein, called by TCRdb with MiXCR from the RACE reads. Found here are fewer than 350,000 distinct CDR3 sequences, approximately 7.5% of them singletons; the top ten hold 0.9% to 1.5%. The sample consisted of whole blood, taken in connection with sensitization to the hapten diphenylcyclopropenone (DPC). The receptors come from a man aged 18 to 30 with alopecia areata. Some clones in this sample may be carry-over from other donors' samples.

This clonotype has at least ten counts. This sequence joins TRBV28 and TRBJ2-3; D perhaps matches TRBD2 (5 bases). The CDR3 has 13 residues. Germline V CDR1 and CDR2: MDHEN, SYDVKM. Deletions cut 3 bases from V and 8 bases from J, with 12 bases between. CDR3 coding DNA: TGTGCCAGCAGTTTTAGTGAGGGTGGTACGCAGTATTTT. It specifies CASSFSEGGTQYF. Filled out from reference TRBV28 and TRBJ2-3, the complete variable domain reads DVKVTQSSRYLVKRTGEKVFLECVQDMDHENMFWYRQDPGLGLRLIYFSYDVKMKEKGDIPEGYSVSREKKERFSLILESASTNQTSMYLCASSFSEGGTQYFGPGTRLTVL.

The chain combines TRBV5-1 with TRBJ2-3; D uncertain. CDR3 length equals 15 residues. Trimming pared 0 bases from V and 1 base from J, leaving 9 bases between. Germline V gene lookup returns CDR1 SGHRS and CDR2 YFSETQ. The CDR3, as DNA: TGCGCCAGCAGCTTGGCACAGAGACGCACAGATACGCAGTATTTT. Protein product: CASSLAQRRTDTQYF.

The chain is built from TRBV10-1 and TRBJ2-7; TRBD1 matches at 11 bases. Germline V CDR1 and CDR2: WNHNN, SYGVQD (reference sequence). CDR3 size: 15 residues. V gave up 3 bases and J gave up 3 bases; unmatched junction bases: 4. The CDR3 nucleotides read TGCGCCAGCAGTGACTCGGGACAGGGGGACTACGAGCAGTACTTC. Its translation: CASSDSGQGDYEQYF.

This chain uses TRBV11-2 with TRBJ1-2; tentative D call: TRBD1 (5 bases). The CDR3 loop spans 15 amino acids. V lost 2 bases and J lost 6, with 16 bases in between. CDR1 and CDR2 (germline): SGHAT, FQNNGV. DNA of the CDR3: TGTGCCAGCAGCTTACCCGGGGGGATAACGGATGGCTACACCTTC. This sequence encodes CASSLPGGITDGYTF.

This clonotype was recorded a few times. The chain links TRBV27 to TRBJ1-1; 7 bases align to TRBD1. Trimming removed 2 bases from V and 8 bases from J; junction bases left unmatched: 5. The CDR3 runs 13 residues. The germline V gene encodes CDR1 MNHEY and CDR2 SMNVEV (reference sequence). The CDR3: CASSLPRQGEAFF. CDR3 nucleotides: TGTGCCAGCAGTTTACCCCGACAGGGAGAAGCTTTCTTT.

This clonotype has more than one count but fewer than ten. V gene TRBV11-2 combines with J gene TRBJ2-5; 7 bases are shared with TRBD1. CDR3 length equals 12 residues. CDR1 is SGHAT and CDR2 is FQNNGV in the germline V gene. With 6 bases clipped from V and 4 bases from J, the junction kept 2 bases outside the gene matches. The CDR3 loop reads CASRGGAETQYF. The CDR3 bases are TGTGCCAGCAGAGGGGGCGCAGAGACCCAGTACTTC. The full variable domain, completed using reference TRBV11-2 and TRBJ2-5, is EAGVAQSPRYKIIEKRQSVAFWCNPISGHATLYWYQQILGQGPKLLIQFQNNGVVDDSQLPKDRFSAERLKGVDSTLKIQPAKLEDSAVYLCASRGGAETQYFGPGTRLLVL.

This clonotype has just a few counts. The V gene is TRBV12-3 or TRBV12-4, the J gene TRBJ1-5; 9 positions agree with TRBD1. The V segment lost 4 bases and the J segment 4 bases; nucleotides outside the gene matches: 8. The CDR3 totals 16 residues. The CDR3 DNA follows: TGTGCCAGCAGTTCTAAAAACAGGGGGCGAAATCAGCCCCAGCATTTT. It translates to CASSSKNRGRNQPQHF.

The chain carries TRBV20-1 and TRBJ1-1; D unclear. V was shortened by 0 bases and J by 3 bases, with 11 bases between the two germline ends. There are 14 residues in the CDR3. Germline assignment: CDR1 DFQATT and CDR2 SNEGSKA (reference sequence). The CDR3 reads CSARDGYRYTEAFF. In nucleotides, the CDR3 is TGCAGTGCTAGAGACGGGTACCGCTACACTGAAGCTTTCTTT.

In its sample, this clonotype was seen many times. The chain employs TRBV18 and TRBJ1-1; D remains unclear. With 7 bases removed from V and 0 bases from J, the gap between germline ends came to 9 bases. The CDR3 length is 13 residues. Germline values: CDR1 KGHSH, CDR2 LQKENI. The CDR3 bases are TGTGCCAGCTTACAAAACCTGAACACTGAAGCTTTCTTT. Amino acid sequence: CASLQNLNTEAFF. Together with reference TRBV18 and TRBJ1-1, the CDR3 gives the full variable domain: NAGVMQNPRHLVRRRGQEARLRCSPMKGHSHVYWYRQLPEEGLKFMVYLQKENIIDESGMPKERFSAEFPKEGPSILRIQQVVRGDSAAYFCASLQNLNTEAFFGQGTRLTVV.

This clonotype was observed a few times. The gene calls are TRBV20-1 and TRBJ2-1; possible D gene TRBD2, 6 bases. The ends were cut back, 1 base at V and 4 bases at J, with 14 bases in the middle. The germline gives CDR1 DFQATT, CDR2 SNEGSKA (reference sequence). CDR3 length equals 15 residues. The CDR3 DNA follows: TGCAGTGCTAGAGGCGGGGCTGGTCGGTACAATGAGCAGTTCTTC. It is translated as CSARGGAGRYNEQFF.

The CDR3 DNA follows: TGTGCCAGCAGTTCTCAACGTAGGAATTACAATGAGCAGTTCTTC. Its protein product is CASSSQRRNYNEQFF. V usage is TRBV28 and J usage is TRBJ2-1; D is uncertain. Trimming left V 4 bases short and J 4 bases short, with 14 bases between. The germline V gene has CDR1 MDHEN and CDR2 SYDVKM. The CDR3 spans 15 residues.

In this sample, this clonotype turned up a few times. This chain joins TRBV14 and TRBJ2-3; D gene uncertain. Trimming pared 1 base from V and 2 bases from J, leaving 4 bases between. Germline V gene data show CDR1 as SGHDN and CDR2 as FVKESK. The CDR3 covers 13 residues. Written as DNA, the CDR3 is TGTGCCAGCAGCCAAGTCACCACAGATACGCAGTATTTT. It encodes CASSQVTTDTQYF.

There are many counts of this clonotype. The chain combines TRBV3-1 with TRBJ1-2, with TRBD1 matching 8 bases. CDR3 length: 14 residues. The V segment lost 2 bases and the J segment 6 bases; nucleotides outside the gene matches: 5. Germline values: CDR1 LGHDT, CDR2 YNNKEL (reference sequence). CDR3 bases: TGTGCCAGCAGCCAATGGACAGGGTCGAATGGCTACACCTTC. The encoded protein is CASSQWTGSNGYTF.

This chain links TRBV21-1 with TRBJ2-2; the D segment call TRBD1 is taken from the table without a DNA check. TRBV21-1 is designated a pseudogene. The CDR3 covers 15 residues. The DNA for the CDR3 is TGTGCCAGCAGCAAAGTCGAAGGGGTTGCCGGGGAGCTGTTTTTT. Its protein product is CASSKVEGVAGELFF.

The chain combines TRBV7-9 with TRBJ1-2; TRBD1 might be the D (5 bases). The V gene lost 4 bases and the J gene lost 9 bases, with 18 bases spanning the gap. Germline-derived CDR1 and CDR2 are SEHNR and FQNEAQ (reference sequence). The CDR3 spans 14 residues. The CDR3 nucleotides are TGTGCCAGCAGCTCAGCGTACGGACACCCGAGCTACACCTTC. Translation: CASSSAYGHPSYTF.

This clonotype came up a few times. The rearrangement uses TRBV20-1 and TRBJ1-1; possibly TRBD1 for D (5 bases). Germline V lookup: CDR1 DFQATT, CDR2 SNEGSKA (reference sequence). V was cut by 6 bases and J by 1 base, with 15 bases left in between. CDR3 length equals 14 residues. The CDR3 spells CSATGPTENTEAFF. CDR3 nucleotide sequence: TGCAGTGCCACCGGCCCGACAGAGAACACTGAAGCTTTCTTT.

J is TRBJ2-3 and V is TRBV6-2 or TRBV6-3; D uncertain. The CDR3 contains 15 residues. Trimming shortened V by 10 bases and J by 2 bases, and 19 bases separated the two germline ends. Germline V gene data show CDR1 as MNHEY and CDR2 as SVGEGT. CDR3 DNA: TGTGCCACCCTCCTTGACGGCTTGCACACAGATACGCAGTATTTT. It is translated as CATLLDGLHTDTQYF.

This clonotype was counted many times. CDR3 in DNA: TGCAGTGCTAGAGATCTTATAGCAGGGGGGTCCTACGAGCAGTACTTC. This sequence encodes CSARDLIAGGSYEQYF. This chain connects TRBV20-1 to TRBJ2-7; tentative D call: TRBD1 (7 bases). The CDR3 loop spans 16 amino acids. Germline CDR1 and CDR2: DFQATT and SNEGSKA (reference sequence). Trimming removed 0 bases at V and 1 base at J, with 16 bases between.

This clonotype was counted a few times. The V call is TRBV6-4, the J call TRBJ2-1; 8 bases align to TRBD1. Germline-derived CDR1 and CDR2 are MRHNA and SNTAGT. V lost 1 base and J lost 9; bases outside the gene matches: 2. There are 13 residues in the CDR3. The CDR3: CASSDWTGSEQFF. For the CDR3, the DNA is TGTGCCAGCAGTGACTGGACAGGGAGTGAGCAGTTCTTC.

For this clonotype: A much larger clonotype is one base distant, so this may be a read error. V gene TRBV6-2 or TRBV6-3 combines with J gene TRBJ1-1; D ambiguous. Germline V gene lookup returns CDR1 MNHEY and CDR2 SVGEGT. The CDR3 has 14 amino acids. Trimming left V 2 bases short and J 0 bases short, with 7 bases between. CDR3 bases: TGTGCCAGCAGTTACGGTCCGGTGAACACTGAAGCTTTCTTT. Translated, it gives CASSYGPVNTEAFF.

This clonotype was seen a few times. CDR3 amino acids: CASSRGVFWSPLHF. In DNA form, the CDR3 reads TGCGCCAGCAGCAGGGGGGTCTTTTGGTCACCCCTCCACTTT. This chain links TRBV4-1 with TRBJ1-6; TRBD1 might be the D (6 bases). Per germline, CDR1 MGHRA and CDR2 YSYEKL. The length of the CDR3 is 14 residues. Trimming stripped 5 bases from V and 10 bases from J, with 15 bases between.

This clonotype was observed many times. The chain joins TRBV20-1 to TRBJ1-1; D is undetermined. This CDR3 is built from 13 residues. The ends were cut back, 0 bases at V and 2 bases at J, with 7 bases in the middle. Germline lookup yields CDR1 DFQATT and CDR2 SNEGSKA (reference sequence). CDR3 loop: CSARDPSNTEAFF. In DNA, the CDR3 is TGCAGTGCTAGAGATCCCTCCAACACTGAAGCTTTCTTT.

This clonotype was found a few times. V is TRBV20-1 and J is TRBJ2-5; D possibly corresponds to TRBD2 (6 bases). This CDR3 contains 12 residues. CDR1 DFQATT and CDR2 SNEGSKA come from the germline V gene (reference sequence). V lost 6 bases and J 3 bases, leaving 11 bases between the germline ends. The CDR3 DNA is TGCAGTGCGGGAGGCGTCAAAGAGACCCAGTACTTC. Its translation: CSAGGVKETQYF.

This clonotype was picked up a small number of times. The CDR3 nucleotides are TGTGCCAGCAGTTACGATGGGGGGGAGGATTCACCCCTCCACTTT. Protein: CASSYDGGEDSPLHF. The rearrangement uses TRBV6-6 and TRBJ1-6, with D possibly TRBD1 on 5 matching bases. From germline, CDR1 is MNHNY and CDR2 SVGAGI (reference sequence). The V gene lost 2 bases and the J gene lost 8 bases, with 13 bases spanning the gap. The CDR3 consists of 15 residues.

This clonotype was seen many times. The genes are TRBV2 and TRBJ1-1, with unresolved D. Per germline, CDR1 SNHLY and CDR2 FYNNEI. The CDR3 length is 12 residues. The V gene lost 6 bases and the J gene lost 4 bases, with 9 bases spanning the gap. CDR3 nucleotide sequence: TGTGCCAGCAGGGGTTTAGGCACTGAAGCTTTCTTT. This encodes CASRGLGTEAFF.